This TCR beta chain originates from a study of CD8+CD57+ T cells in acquired aplastic anemia. The study, taken as a whole, reports: Patients and controls had in common twenty-nine CD8+ CDR3 sequences.

Profiling of TCR beta VDJ combinations and CDR3 sequences used genomic DNA as template. One entry per CDR3 protein results from TCRdb running MiXCR on the reads. The sample lists some 82,000 distinct CDR3 sequences, around 44% occurring once. This clonotype was picked up a small number of times. Its antigen remains unknown. The CDR3 runs 12 residues. CDR1 and CDR2 (germline): SGHRS, YFSETQ. With 4 bases removed from V and 7 bases from J, the gap between germline ends came to 8 bases. The sequence came from a human donor in good health, serving as a control. The sequencing sample was made of sorted CD4+, CD8+, or CD8+CD57+ T cells (not recorded which) from PBMCs. The chain employs TRBV5-1 and TRBJ2-2; the D is unclear. The CDR3 DNA follows: TGCGCCAGCAGCGCGCGTGACGGGGAGCTGTTTTTT. Its translation: CASSARDGELFF.